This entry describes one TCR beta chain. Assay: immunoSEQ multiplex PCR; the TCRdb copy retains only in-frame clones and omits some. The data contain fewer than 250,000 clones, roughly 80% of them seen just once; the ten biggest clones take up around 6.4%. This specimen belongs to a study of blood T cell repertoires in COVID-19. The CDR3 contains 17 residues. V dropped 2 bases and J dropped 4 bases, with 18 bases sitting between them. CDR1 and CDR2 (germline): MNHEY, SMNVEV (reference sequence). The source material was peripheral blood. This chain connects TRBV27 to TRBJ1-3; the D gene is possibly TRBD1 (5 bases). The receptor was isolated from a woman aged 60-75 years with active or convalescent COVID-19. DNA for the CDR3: TGTGCCAGCAGTTTAGGATCGCCGGGACTGGCCGGAAACACCATATATTTT. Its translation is CASSLGSPGLAGNTIYF.